The clone carrying this T cell receptor (beta chain) has just one count. Sequenced by immunoSEQ multiplex PCR; TCRdb stores in-frame clones only, minus some. The table includes under 850,000 clones, about 92% detected once. The length of the CDR3 is 15 residues. V lost 5 bases, J lost 4 bases, and 12 bases lay in between. The germline V gene encodes CDR1 SGHAT and CDR2 FQNNGV. This specimen belongs to a study of shared clonotypes between healthy human individuals. As defined, naive CD8 cells were CD45RO-negative and positively selected for CCR7, with terminally differentiated effector memory CD45RA+ cells excluded.

Sequenced: naive CD8+ T cells sorted from blood. This clonotype was obtained from a man under 40 in good health. This chain connects TRBV11-2 to TRBJ2-6; D call uncertain. The CDR3 protein is CASSPAPRGANVLTF. As DNA, the CDR3 is TGTGCCAGCAGCCCCGCTCCCCGGGGGGCCAACGTCCTGACTTTC.